These 4 T cell receptor beta chains share one sample of origin, sequenced in a study of beta chain features in type 1 diabetes (dated 2018 in TCRdb). General conclusions and limits of the study: In all four CD4+ subsets, TCRB CDR3 length was moderately but significantly shorter in type 1 diabetes patients.

No antigen is known for these receptors. Library preparation employed the immunoSEQ multiplex PCR assay. All of the isolated RNA was reverse transcribed with the High Capacity cDNA Reverse Transcription Kit, so expressed TCRB transcripts were sequenced. Not all clones reach the TCRdb copy of this immuneACCESS table, which keeps in-frame sequences only. Checked studies attribute under half of the gap to unresolved V genes and leave the rest unexplained. The sample has about 360,000 clones on record, around 13% of them singletons. The leading ten clones occupy around 0.01% of the sample. The specimen was naive CD4+ T cells from blood. The sample's cell subset or site, from its label and the paper: true naive CD4+ T cells. These receptor sequences come from a woman aged 18-29 years with type 1 diabetes.

The V call is TRBV28, the J call TRBJ2-2, with a weak D call TRBD1 (6 bases). Trimming shortened V by 8 bases and J by 0 bases, and 7 bases separated the two germline ends. Germline CDR1 is MDHEN and CDR2 is SYDVKM. This CDR3 has 13 amino acids. In DNA form, the CDR3 reads TGTGCCAGCCAGGGGCCGAACACCGGGGAGCTGTTTTTT. Amino acids: CASQGPNTGELFF.

The chain couples TRBV28 to TRBJ2-1; TRBD2 matches 7 bases. The V gene's germline CDR1 is MDHEN and CDR2 SYDVKM. The V and J ends lost 8 bases and 7 bases, in that order; junction bases with no gene match: 8. This CDR3 has 13 amino acids. DNA of the CDR3: TGTGCCAGCTGCCTAGCGGTTTGGAATGAGCAGTTCTTC. Its protein is CASCLAVWNEQFF.

There are a few counts of this clone. The V gene is TRBV25-1, the J gene TRBJ2-1, with 8 bases that match TRBD1. J lost 4 bases, V lost 6 bases, and 11 bases had no gene match. CDR1 MGHDK and CDR2 SYGVNS come from the germline V gene. The CDR3 covers 16 residues. This chain's CDR3 is CASRQADRGLYNEQFF. DNA for the CDR3: TGTGCCAGCAGGCAAGCAGACAGGGGTTTGTACAATGAGCAGTTCTTC.

The rearrangement links TRBV5-1 to TRBJ2-7, with D possibly TRBD2 on 5 matching bases. Trimming pared 2 bases from V and 6 bases from J, leaving 12 bases between. This CDR3 region has 13 residues. Germline V gene data show CDR1 as SGHRS and CDR2 as YFSETQ. This CDR3 is CASSFSTKGEQYF. DNA of the CDR3: TGCGCCAGCAGCTTCTCGACTAAGGGCGAGCAGTACTTC.